The sample holds a few counts of the clone carrying this T cell receptor beta chain. Antigen specificity is unknown. V lost 3 bases and J lost 3; bases outside the gene matches: 3. The CDR3 runs 14 residues. The germline V gene has CDR1 SGHVS and CDR2 FQNEAQ. The sample is drawn from a study of T-cell memory formation after mild COVID-19. Study conclusions and caveats: From day 15 to 85, contracting clones were balanced between CD4 and CD8, whereas later expanders leaned toward CD4+.

TCRdb passed the 5' RACE reads through MiXCR, listing each CDR3 protein once. Among about 140,000 distinct CDR3 sequences listed, 11% to 15% were seen once. The clonotype was recovered from an adult woman who had mild COVID-19 (a few samples of this study predate the infection). Cell type and time point are not known. The material sequenced was PBMCs or a T cell subset sorted from them (not recorded which). The V call is TRBV7-8, the J call TRBJ2-5; 8 positions agree with TRBD2. CDR3 sequence: CASSFTSGEETQYF. The CDR3 bases are TGTGCCAGCAGCTTCACTAGCGGCGAAGAGACCCAGTACTTC.